Sequencing of this TCR beta chain was carried out in a study of metastatic and nonmetastatic thyroid tumors (dated by TCRdb to the early 2020s). Some background on the complete study: For patients with malignant and with benign thyroid disease, the researchers compared repertoires between peripheral blood samples and tumor or nodule tissue samples.

Beyond this particular receptor, the publication reports: TCR beta diversity was reported as significantly higher in malignant tumors than in benign nodules, in both blood and tumor samples.

Notes on this clone: No antigen is known for it. No much larger clone is present one base from it, and per-base qualities are unavailable.

None of the patients had been given any treatment before thyroid surgery. The study retrospectively analysed patient clinical samples collected from about 2012 to 2018 using T-cell receptor beta sequencing. The method was PCR. The sequencer was an Illumina HiSeq 4000. High-throughput sequencing was used to profile the CDR3 region of the TCR beta-chain in every patient. The source study handled its data this way. A classifier to discriminate distant-metastatic papillary thyroid cancer patients was built from CDR3 differences across clinicopathological groups. Repertoire diversity was assessed with the Shannon index, and tumor-blood repertoire similarity with the Morisita-Horn index. TCRdb reworked the public reads: Q25 trimming with fastp, MiXCR clone assembly, productive beta chains retained. TCRdb's processing, not the study's, gives the V and J calls here. The sample data list about 16,000 clones, and about 20% of these were observed just once. Just over 20% of the sample rests with the top ten.

This TCR was sampled from a female donor with papillary thyroid cancer or a benign thyroid nodule (not recorded which). Some clones in this sample may be carry-over from other donors' samples. The sequencing sample was made of adjacent normal tissue.

The DNA sequence reads TGTGCCAGCAGTCCCGACAGGGGAATGGAGACCCAGTACTTC. Its translation reads: CASSPDRGMETQYF. This receptor chain uses TRBV27 and TRBJ2-5, with 8 bases aligning to TRBD1. Per the germline V gene (reference sequence), MNHEY is the CDR1 and SMNVEV is the CDR2. V has 5 bases trimmed and J has 5 bases trimmed; junction bases matching no gene number 7. Reading from cysteine to phenylalanine, the CDR3 counts 14 amino acids. CDR3 DNA only is kept here, 42 bases in frame from base 1.